These 20 T cell receptor beta chains originate from one sample sequenced in a study of T cells after yellow fever vaccination. TCRdb fed the 5' RACE reads into MiXCR, producing one record per CDR3 protein. The table records roughly 330,000 distinct CDR3 sequences, 6.8% of them present only once. Sample: PBMCs, taken roughly 46 days after the first yellow fever vaccination. The receptors originated from a man younger than 35 who received the YFV17D yellow fever vaccine.

This clonotype was detected a few times. The chain is built from TRBV29-1 and TRBJ1-1; no clear D. The germline V gene encodes CDR1 SQVTM and CDR2 ANQGSEA. V lost 5 bases, J lost 2 bases, and 12 bases lay in between. The CDR3 runs 13 residues. CDR3 coding DNA: TGCAGCGTTTTCGGTCAGGTCAACACTGAAGCTTTCTTT. It is translated as CSVFGQVNTEAFF.

This clonotype came up many times. This chain links TRBV10-3 with TRBJ1-1; a weak D match, TRBD1 (5 bases). The germline gives CDR1 ENHRY, CDR2 SYGVKD. The V gene lost 4 bases and the J gene lost 2 bases, with 8 bases spanning the gap. The CDR3 is made up of 13 amino acids. The chain's CDR3 is CAISAQGNTEAFF. The CDR3 DNA reads as TGTGCCATCAGTGCCCAGGGAAACACTGAAGCTTTCTTT.

This chain joins TRBV19 and TRBJ2-5; 7 bases match TRBD1. CDR3 length equals 14 residues. Losses at the gene ends were 6 bases for V and 5 bases for J; bases not matched to a gene: 9. Germline lookup yields CDR1 LNHDA and CDR2 SQIVND (reference sequence). The CDR3 coding sequence is TGTGCCAGTAGCACAGGGGTGAATAAGGAGACCCAGTACTTC. It yields the protein CASSTGVNKETQYF.

This clonotype was found many times. The chain employs TRBV21-1 and TRBJ2-1; no DNA check was done on the table's D call, TRBD1. TRBV21-1 is an annotated pseudogene. The CDR3 contains 16 residues. The CDR3 loop reads CASSNLGDLGDNEQFF. In DNA form, the CDR3 reads TGTGCCAGCAGCAATTTGGGCGACCTAGGCGACAATGAGCAGTTCTTC.

The gene calls are TRBV20-1 and TRBJ2-7; D call uncertain. Germline lookup yields CDR1 DFQATT and CDR2 SNEGSKA (reference sequence). Trimming removed 7 bases at V and 0 bases at J, with 16 bases between. This CDR3 spans 14 amino acids. In nucleotides, the CDR3 is TGCAGTGGCCTGCTTCTCTCCCGCTCCTACGAGCAGTACTTC. This gives the protein CSGLLLSRSYEQYF.

This clonotype was detected a few times. This chain uses TRBV18 with TRBJ1-2; the match to TRBD1 covers 10 bases. The CDR3 totals 13 residues. Per the germline V gene, CDR1 is KGHSH and CDR2 is LQKENI. J gave up 12 bases and V 6 bases, and 10 bases lay outside the gene matches. The CDR3 DNA sequence: TGTGCCAGCTCCGGGGGACAGGGGCTCCACGACACCTTC. Translating it yields CASSGGQGLHDTF.

The gene calls are TRBV6-6 and TRBJ2-5; D gene unclear. The germline V gene has CDR1 MNHNY and CDR2 SVGAGI (reference sequence). Trimming removed 3 bases from V and 2 bases from J, with 7 bases in between. The CDR3 is 13 residues long. CDR3 amino acids: CASSYFIQETQYF. CDR3 coding DNA: TGTGCCAGCAGTTATTTCATTCAAGAGACCCAGTACTTC.

The V and J genes are TRBV14 and TRBJ2-3, with D hard to call. V shed 0 bases and J shed 2 bases, with 12 bases lying between them. The CDR3 is made up of 16 amino acids. CDR1 SGHDN and CDR2 FVKESK come from the germline V gene. DNA for the CDR3: TGTGCCAGCAGCCAAGAGTCGAGGCTCTACACAGATACGCAGTATTTT. Translating it yields CASSQESRLYTDTQYF.

This clonotype was detected ten times or more. The chain uses TRBV7-9 and TRBJ1-6; the D gene is possibly TRBD1 (6 bases). This CDR3 comprises 14 residues. Germline CDR1 and CDR2: SEHNR and FQNEAQ (reference sequence). V shed 5 bases and J shed 5 bases, with 10 bases lying between them. DNA for the CDR3: TGTGCCAGCAGCCTGGACAGCAATAATTCACCCCTCCACTTT. It encodes CASSLDSNNSPLHF.

At least ten counts were recorded for this clonotype. The rearrangement uses TRBV27 and TRBJ2-7, with no clear D. Trimming left V 10 bases short and J 4 bases short, with 5 bases between. Germline values: CDR1 MNHEY, CDR2 SMNVEV (reference sequence). The CDR3 is made up of 9 amino acids. CDR3: CAIIYEQYV. The CDR3, as DNA: TGTGCCATTATATACGAGCAGTACGTC.

The chain combines TRBV12-3 or TRBV12-4 with TRBJ2-3; 11 bases align to TRBD2. The CDR3 extends over 18 amino acids. Trimming removed 11 bases from V and 5 bases from J; junction bases left unmatched: 21. CDR3 DNA: TGTGCCTTCTGTTTCCCCCTCGCTAGCGGGGGGCCCGGAGATACGCAGTATTTT. This codes for CAFCFPLASGGPGDTQYF.

This clonotype came up a few times. J is TRBJ2-7 and V is TRBV6-2 or TRBV6-3, with D perhaps matching TRBD1 (5 bases). Deletions cut 8 bases from V and 0 bases from J, with 11 bases between. The length of the CDR3 is 13 residues. The germline gives CDR1 MNHEY, CDR2 SVGEGT. CDR3 sequence (DNA): TGTGCCAGCTCCTGGACAATCTCCTACGAGCAGTACGTC. It specifies CASSWTISYEQYV.

The CDR3 loop reads CASSEVGRGQPQHF. The DNA of the CDR3 is TGTGCCAGCAGTGAAGTGGGAAGGGGTCAGCCCCAGCATTTT. This sequence joins TRBV6-1 and TRBJ1-5; D is possibly TRBD1 (5 bases). V shed 1 base and J shed 6 bases, with 10 bases lying between them. CDR3 size: 14 residues. CDR1 and CDR2 (germline): MNHNS, SASEGT.

The rearrangement joins TRBV6-5 to TRBJ1-2, with D perhaps matching TRBD1 (6 bases). V was trimmed by 2 bases and J by 4 bases, leaving 11 bases between them. CDR3 length equals 14 residues. CDR1 is MNHEY and CDR2 is SVGAGI in the germline V gene. CDR3: CASSYPRDTYGYTF. For the CDR3, the DNA is TGTGCCAGCAGTTACCCCCGGGACACCTATGGCTACACCTTC.

The CDR3 sequence is CASSPPGRGGETQYF. The CDR3 DNA follows: TGTGCCAGCAGCCCTCCCGGACGCGGGGGAGAGACCCAGTACTTC. The chain recombines TRBV7-9 with TRBJ2-5, with TRBD2 identical over 7 bases. The CDR3 has 15 amino acids. V was clipped by 5 bases and J by 4 bases; unmatched bases: 10. CDR1 and CDR2 (germline): SEHNR, FQNEAQ (reference sequence).

This clonotype was detected a few times. CDR3 protein: CSARDPGGPETQYF. The CDR3 DNA is TGCAGTGCTAGAGATCCGGGGGGCCCAGAGACCCAGTACTTC. The rearrangement joins TRBV20-1 to TRBJ2-5, with D perhaps matching TRBD2 (7 bases). CDR3 length: 14 residues. V lost 0 bases and J lost 4, with 12 bases in between. Germline assignment: CDR1 DFQATT and CDR2 SNEGSKA (reference sequence).

At least ten counts were recorded for this clonotype. The DNA of the CDR3 is TGTGCCATCAGTGACTCAGGGGCCAGCTCCTATAATTCACCCCTCCACTTT. Translating it yields CAISDSGASSYNSPLHF. The chain links TRBV10-3 to TRBJ1-6, with D maybe TRBD1 (6 bases). CDR1 is ENHRY, CDR2 SYGVKD, per germline. CDR3 size: 17 residues. V was trimmed by 3 bases and J by 0 bases, leaving 12 bases between them.

This clonotype was observed many times. V gene TRBV25-1 combines with J gene TRBJ2-7; 8 bases align to TRBD1. Trimming cost V 5 bases and J 6 bases; bases outside gene matches: 9. In germline, CDR1 is MGHDK, CDR2 SYGVNS. The CDR3 contains 14 residues. CDR3 in amino acids: CASSWSTGDPEQYF. In nucleotides, the CDR3 is TGTGCCAGCAGTTGGTCGACAGGGGACCCCGAGCAGTACTTC.

This clonotype was recorded at least ten times. The J gene is TRBJ2-1, the V gene TRBV10-1; D call uncertain. Trimming took off 3 bases at V and 3 bases at J, with 15 bases between the two ends. In germline, CDR1 is WNHNN, CDR2 SYGVQD (reference sequence). The CDR3 extends over 16 amino acids. The CDR3 loop reads CASSDGKAGYYNEQFF. The CDR3 DNA reads TGCGCCAGCAGTGATGGGAAAGCCGGGTACTACAATGAGCAGTTCTTC.

The V call is TRBV5-6, the J call TRBJ2-1; D is uncertain. This CDR3 has 17 amino acids. Trimming removed 0 bases from V and 0 bases from J, with 13 bases in between. Germline V gives CDR1 SGHDT, CDR2 YYEEEE. CDR3 sequence: CASSLDFASSSYNEQFF. DNA of the CDR3: TGTGCCAGCAGCTTGGATTTTGCGTCCTCCTCCTACAATGAGCAGTTCTTC.